The 16 T cell receptor beta chains presented below share a single source sample, sequenced in a study of T-cell memory formation after mild COVID-19. A single record per CDR3 protein comes from TCRdb applying MiXCR to the 5' RACE reads. The repertoire holds 150,000 or so distinct CDR3 sequences, about 14% seen once, with less than 15% in the top ten. The sequenced sample consisted of PBMCs or a T cell subset sorted from them (not recorded which). The receptor set was obtained from an adult woman who had mild COVID-19 (a few samples of this study predate the infection). Cell type and time point are not known.

In its sample, this clonotype was seen once. The V call is TRBV24-1, the J call TRBJ2-7, with a tentative D call TRBD1 (6 bases). The CDR3 covers 13 residues. V dropped 9 bases and J dropped 3 bases, with 14 bases sitting between them. Germline-derived CDR1 and CDR2 are KGHDR and SFDVKD. DNA of the CDR3: TGTGCCACCTCCCGCGGACAGAACTACGAGCAGTACTTC. The encoded protein is CATSRGQNYEQYF.

The sample holds many counts of this clonotype. The V gene is TRBV18, the J gene TRBJ2-3; D call uncertain. V lost 3 bases and J 2 bases, leaving 3 bases between the germline ends. Germline CDR1 is KGHSH and CDR2 is LQKENI. This CDR3 has 12 residues. The CDR3 DNA sequence: TGTGCCAGCTCACCCTACACAGATACGCAGTATTTT. It yields the protein CASSPYTDTQYF.

The rearrangement joins TRBV14 to TRBJ1-2; perhaps TRBD1 as D (5 bases). Germline-derived CDR1 and CDR2 are SGHDN and FVKESK. V lost 0 bases to trimming and J lost 0 bases, with 17 bases between them. The length of the CDR3 is 18 residues. The CDR3 here is CASSQDHLRAGTNYGYTF. The CDR3 coding sequence is TGTGCCAGCAGCCAAGATCATCTTAGGGCAGGGACTAACTATGGCTACACCTTC.

The sample holds a few counts of this clonotype. This chain joins TRBV15 and TRBJ2-4; D is perhaps TRBD1 or TRBD2 (5 bases each). Trimming left V 5 bases short and J 8 bases short, with 16 bases between. The CDR3 runs 14 residues. The germline V gene encodes CDR1 LNHNV and CDR2 YYDKDF (reference sequence). For the CDR3, the DNA is TGTGCCACCAGCCCCGCACTAGGGGCAGACATTCAGTACTTC. Protein: CATSPALGADIQYF.

The chain is built from TRBV12-3 or TRBV12-4 and TRBJ1-3; D is ambiguous. CDR3 size: 12 residues. Trimming stripped 4 bases from V and 2 bases from J, with 3 bases between. Here the CDR3 reads CASSSTGNTIYF. The DNA for the CDR3 is TGTGCCAGCAGTTCAACTGGAAACACCATATATTTT.

This clonotype has a handful of counts. The chain has TRBV3-1 and TRBJ2-7; 9 bases map to TRBD2. CDR1 LGHDT and CDR2 YNNKEL come from the germline V gene (reference sequence). Trimming at V came to 4 bases and at J to 4 bases, leaving 5 bases not matched to a gene. The CDR3 is 14 residues long. CDR3 coding DNA: TGTGCCAGCAGCCCACTAAGCGGGGGGTACGAGCAGTACTTC. It codes for CASSPLSGGYEQYF.

This clonotype was seen more than once but under ten times. The chain is built from TRBV5-5 and TRBJ1-5; D possibly corresponds to TRBD1 (6 bases). The CDR3 sequence is 15 residues long. Germline CDR1 and CDR2: SGHKS and YYEKEE (reference sequence). Trimming cost V 6 bases and J 0 bases, with 13 bases left between them. The CDR3 loop is CASIPGHISNQPQHF. The CDR3, as DNA: TGTGCCAGCATACCGGGACACATTAGCAATCAGCCCCAGCATTTT.

This clonotype was counted ten times or more. The chain joins TRBV12-3 or TRBV12-4 to TRBJ2-1, with D perhaps matching TRBD2 (5 bases). This CDR3 contains 13 residues. The germline V and J ends were trimmed by 3 bases and 8 bases, with 11 bases remaining between them. The CDR3 DNA follows: TGTGCCAGCAGTTTGCAGAGGGTCGATGAGCAGTTCTTC. It is translated as CASSLQRVDEQFF.

The J gene is TRBJ1-1, the V gene TRBV6-5; 7 bases are a match to TRBD1. This CDR3 is 14 amino acids long. V trimming: 6 bases; J trimming: 0 bases; junction bases outside the gene matches: 4. The germline gives CDR1 MNHEY, CDR2 SVGAGI. The CDR3 spells CASSWDSLNTEAFF. Written as DNA, the CDR3 is TGTGCCAGCAGCTGGGACAGCTTGAACACTGAAGCTTTCTTT.

J is TRBJ2-1 and V is TRBV5-1, with 11 bases fitting TRBD2. The J segment lost 4 bases and the V segment lost 2 bases, leaving 5 bases of the junction unmatched. The CDR3 has 16 residues. Germline V lookup: CDR1 SGHRS, CDR2 YFSETQ. The CDR3 is CASSLPGTSGYNEQFF. As DNA, the CDR3 is TGCGCCAGCAGCTTACCAGGGACTAGCGGTTACAATGAGCAGTTCTTC.

At least ten counts were recorded for this clonotype. The DNA for the CDR3 is TGCAGTGCTAGAGAGGGGGGGGATACCTACGAGCAGTACTTC. Translated: CSAREGGDTYEQYF. The chain carries TRBV20-1 and TRBJ2-7; 7 bases agree with TRBD2. This CDR3 is built from 14 residues. Germline values: CDR1 DFQATT, CDR2 SNEGSKA (reference sequence). V shed 0 bases and J 2 bases; nucleotides not matched to a gene: 4.

In its sample, this clonotype was seen a few times. The J gene is TRBJ1-5, the V gene TRBV4-1, with 9 bases fitting TRBD1. CDR3 length: 17 amino acids. Per germline, CDR1 MGHRA and CDR2 YSYEKL. V was clipped by 4 bases and J by 5 bases; unmatched bases: 12. CDR3 in DNA: TGCGCCAGCAGCCCCATTGCGAAGGGACAGGGTCATCAGCCCCAGCATTTT. It specifies CASSPIAKGQGHQPQHF.

J is TRBJ2-1 and V is TRBV4-1; 8 nucleotides align to TRBD1. Germline V lookup: CDR1 MGHRA, CDR2 YSYEKL. The V segment lost 0 bases and the J segment 8 bases; nucleotides outside the gene matches: 6. This CDR3 is built from 15 residues. CDR3 protein: CASSQEDRVYDEQFF. CDR3 sequence (DNA): TGCGCCAGCAGCCAAGAGGACAGGGTGTACGATGAGCAGTTCTTC.

This rearrangement joins TRBV20-1 to TRBJ1-2; a weak D match, TRBD1 (5 bases). From germline, CDR1 is DFQATT and CDR2 SNEGSKA (reference sequence). The CDR3 is made up of 14 amino acids. V lost 3 bases and J lost 0, with 11 bases in between. CDR3 in amino acids: CSARERGSNYGYTF. The CDR3 DNA reads as TGCAGTGCTAGGGAAAGGGGCTCTAACTATGGCTACACCTTC.

This clonotype was counted between two and nine times. The chain has TRBV5-1 and TRBJ2-1; TRBD1 might be the D (6 bases). Trimming pared 4 bases from V and 6 bases from J, leaving 17 bases between. This CDR3 has 15 residues. Germline assignment: CDR1 SGHRS and CDR2 YFSETQ. CDR3 loop: CASSEGGSEFNEQFF. The CDR3 DNA reads as TGCGCCAGCAGCGAAGGGGGTAGCGAATTCAATGAGCAGTTCTTC.

The chain combines TRBV14 with TRBJ2-1; TRBD1 matches at 8 bases. Germline V gene sequence: CDR1 SGHDN, CDR2 FVKESK. The CDR3 is made up of 15 amino acids. J gave up 8 bases and V 4 bases, and 10 bases lay outside the gene matches. This CDR3 reads CASSPGQEVWDEQFF. In DNA form, the CDR3 reads TGTGCCAGCAGCCCGGGACAGGAGGTTTGGGATGAGCAGTTCTTC.